This T cell receptor (beta chain) was obtained from a study of tumor and adjacent non-tumor tissue in lung cancer. Study-wide results and limits: TCR diversity was significantly greater in tumor than normal lung tissue. Patients with more diverse tumor TCRs had worse survival.

This sample's RNA came from whole unsorted tissue. The library came from three nested PCR rounds adapted from ARM-PCR protocols. Using its own MiXCR run on the multiplex PCR reads, TCRdb lists one record per CDR3 protein. The table lists more than 85,000 distinct CDR3 sequences, approximately 82% of them singletons. Turning to this clonotype: Its antigen remains unidentified. In this CDR3 the conserved last residue, phenylalanine or tryptophan, is missing, so a read error is likely.

Trimming left V 7 bases short and J 0 bases short, with 7 bases between. The CDR3 has 13 amino acids. Germline CDR1 ENHRY, CDR2 SYGVKD. The sequence came from a woman aged 60-70 years with non-small cell lung cancer. The genes are TRBV10-3 and TRBJ1-5; possible D gene TRBD1, 5 bases. Sequencing was carried out using lung tumor tissue. For the CDR3, the DNA is TGTGCCATCACGAGGGGTAGCAATCAGCCCCAGCATATT. It translates to CAITRGSNQPQHI.